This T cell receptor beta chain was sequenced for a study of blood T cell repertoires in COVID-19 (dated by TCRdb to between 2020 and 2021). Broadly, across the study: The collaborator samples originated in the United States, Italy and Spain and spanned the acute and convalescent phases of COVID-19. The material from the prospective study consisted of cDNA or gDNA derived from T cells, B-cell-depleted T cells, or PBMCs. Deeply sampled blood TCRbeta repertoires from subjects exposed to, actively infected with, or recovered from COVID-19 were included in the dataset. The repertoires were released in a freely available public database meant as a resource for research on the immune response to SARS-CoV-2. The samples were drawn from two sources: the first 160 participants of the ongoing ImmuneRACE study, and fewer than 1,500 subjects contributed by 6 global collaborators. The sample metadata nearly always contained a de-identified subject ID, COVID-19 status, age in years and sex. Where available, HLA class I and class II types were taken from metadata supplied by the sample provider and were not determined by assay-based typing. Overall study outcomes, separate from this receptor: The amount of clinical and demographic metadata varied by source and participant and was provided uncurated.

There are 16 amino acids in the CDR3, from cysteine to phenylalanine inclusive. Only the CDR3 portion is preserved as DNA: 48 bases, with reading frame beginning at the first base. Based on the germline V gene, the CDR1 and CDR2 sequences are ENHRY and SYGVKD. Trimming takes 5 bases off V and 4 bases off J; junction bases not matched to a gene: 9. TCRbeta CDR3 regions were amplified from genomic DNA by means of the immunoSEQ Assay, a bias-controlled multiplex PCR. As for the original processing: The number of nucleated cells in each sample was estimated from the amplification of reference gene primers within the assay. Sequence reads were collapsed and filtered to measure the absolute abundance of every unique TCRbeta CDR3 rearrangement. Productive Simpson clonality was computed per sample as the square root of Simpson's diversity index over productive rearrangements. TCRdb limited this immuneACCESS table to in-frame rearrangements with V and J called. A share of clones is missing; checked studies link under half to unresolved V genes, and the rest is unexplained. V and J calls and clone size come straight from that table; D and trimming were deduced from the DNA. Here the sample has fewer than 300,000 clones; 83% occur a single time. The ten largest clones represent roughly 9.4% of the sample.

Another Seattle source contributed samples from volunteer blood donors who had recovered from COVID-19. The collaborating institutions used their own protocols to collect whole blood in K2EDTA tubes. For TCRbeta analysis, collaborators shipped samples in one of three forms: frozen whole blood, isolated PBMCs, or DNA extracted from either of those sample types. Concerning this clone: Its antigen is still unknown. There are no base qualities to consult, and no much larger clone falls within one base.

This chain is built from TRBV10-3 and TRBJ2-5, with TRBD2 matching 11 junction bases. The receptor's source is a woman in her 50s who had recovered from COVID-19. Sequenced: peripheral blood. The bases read TGTGCCATCAGTTTCGGGCTAGCGGGGGGCGGAGAGACCCAGTACTTC. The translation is CAISFGLAGGGETQYF.